A selection of T cell receptor beta chains follows, all from one sample in a study of CD4 T cells in relation to SARS-CoV-2 and coronaviruses. Sequencing was performed with immunoSEQ multiplex PCR; in TCRdb, only in-frame clones are kept and a portion is missing. The sample carries roughly 30,000 clones, roughly 76% recorded once. The antigens these receptors bind are not known. The sequencing sample was made of memory CD4+ T cells from PBMCs, cultured in vitro. Every receptor here comes from an adult with COVID-19. Both conserved end residues are part of each CDR3. Each record gives: V gene, clone size, D gene, J gene, CDR3 protein, CDR3 DNA. A D gene is named only where the DNA matches it firmly. Rows give clone size only sometimes, using once, few, many, or a class for an expanded clone.

TRBV5-5	.	TRBD1	TRBJ2-7	CASGRTGPYYEQYF	TGTGCCAGCGGCCGGACAGGACCTTACTACGAGCAGTACTTC
TRBV7-2	.	.	TRBJ2-3	CASSDDRNTDTQYF	TGTGCCAGCAGCGATGACAGGAACACAGATACGCAGTATTTT
TRBV15	.	.	TRBJ2-3	CATSRPGRVGATDTQYF	TGTGCCACCAGCAGACCCGGCAGGGTTGGGGCCACAGATACGCAGTATTTT
TRBV7-3	few	.	TRBJ2-2	CASSLTGNENTGELFF	TGTGCCAGCAGCTTAACGGGGAACGAGAACACCGGGGAGCTGTTTTTT
TRBV2	.	.	TRBJ2-7	CASTRDSTGYEQYF	TGTGCCAGCACCAGGGACTCGACGGGCTACGAGCAGTACTTC
TRBV14	.	TRBD1	TRBJ2-5	CASSQERDRGRGETQYF	TGTGCCAGCAGCCAAGAGCGGGACAGGGGGCGTGGGGAGACCCAGTACTTC
TRBV2	few	.	TRBJ1-4	CASKTTPQENEKLFF	TGTGCCAGCAAAACTACTCCACAGGAAAATGAAAAACTGTTTTTT
TRBV14	.	.	TRBJ2-1	CASSQDLFATAEQFF	TGTGCCAGCAGCCAAGATCTCTTCGCGACCGCTGAGCAGTTCTTC
TRBV10-3	.	TRBD1	TRBJ1-1	CAISVQGANTEAFF	TGTGCCATCAGTGTTCAGGGGGCGAACACTGAAGCTTTCTTT
TRBV18	.	TRBD2	TRBJ2-1	CATLERGVSGSGKNEQFF	TGTGCCACCTTGGAAAGGGGAGTTAGCGGGAGTGGTAAGAATGAGCAGTTCTTC
TRBV7-9	.	TRBD1	TRBJ1-1	CASSLPTTGGNTEAFF	TGTGCCAGCAGCTTACCTACTACAGGGGGCAACACTGAAGCTTTCTTT
TRBV5-4	.	.	TRBJ2-1	CASSFKIAEANEQFF	TGTGCCAGCAGCTTTAAAATAGCGGAGGCCAATGAGCAGTTCTTC
TRBV28	.	.	TRBJ1-3	CASSPGTFLDAIYF	TGTGCCAGCAGTCCGGGGACCTTTTTAGACGCCATATATTTT
TRBV10-3	few	TRBD1	TRBJ2-2	CAIRSVEQGDTGELFF	TGTGCCATCAGGTCTGTTGAACAGGGGGACACCGGGGAGCTGTTTTTT
TRBV24-1	once	.	TRBJ2-5	CATSAPWGTSKETQYF	TGTGCCACCAGTGCCCCCTGGGGGACCTCCAAAGAGACCCAGTACTTC
TRBV14	.	TRBD2	TRBJ2-1	CASSQDLASGKGQFF	TGTGCCAGCAGCCAAGATTTGGCTAGCGGGAAGGGGCAGTTCTTC
TRBV5-1	.	.	TRBJ2-7	CASSAVLYSYEQYF	TGCGCCAGCAGCGCAGTATTATACTCCTACGAGCAGTACTTC
TRBV6-6	.	.	TRBJ2-3	CASSYSGLGRTDTQYF	TGTGCCAGCAGTTACTCGGGCTTAGGTCGCACAGATACGCAGTATTTT
TRBV5-1	.	TRBD2	TRBJ2-7	CASSHGLVRPYEQYF	TGCGCCAGCAGCCACGGACTAGTTAGGCCCTACGAGCAGTACTTC
TRBV18	few	.	TRBJ1-1	CASSPRGANTEAFF	TGTGCCAGCTCACCACGGGGGGCGAACACTGAAGCTTTCTTT
TRBV6-5	.	.	TRBJ1-1	CASSYSLSTEAFF	TGTGCCAGCAGTTACTCGTTAAGCACTGAAGCTTTCTTT
TRBV6-6	.	.	TRBJ2-6	CASSPGGGGSSGANVLTF	TGTGCCAGCAGTCCCGGCGGAGGGGGCAGCTCTGGGGCCAACGTCCTGACTTTC
TRBV10-3	.	TRBD1	TRBJ1-1	CAISRGTGLNTEAFF	TGTGCCATCAGTCGCGGGACAGGGTTGAACACTGAAGCTTTCTTT
TRBV18	.	.	TRBJ1-1	CASSPNSENTEAFF	TGTGCCAGCTCACCAAATAGCGAGAACACTGAAGCTTTCTTT
TRBV28	.	.	TRBJ1-2	CASSTSWEGNYGYTF	TGTGCCAGCAGTACCTCGTGGGAGGGGAACTATGGCTACACCTTC
TRBV7-9	few	.	TRBJ2-4	CASSLEEGRINIQYF	TGTGCCAGCAGCCTAGAAGAGGGTCGAATAAACATTCAGTACTTC
TRBV11-2	once	.	TRBJ1-6	CASSLGASYNSPLHF	TGTGCCAGCAGCTTAGGTGCCAGCTATAATTCACCCCTCCACTTT
TRBV15	.	TRBD1	TRBJ1-5	CATSRAGQGSQPQHF	TGTGCCACCAGCAGAGCTGGACAGGGGAGTCAGCCCCAGCATTTT
TRBV6-5	.	.	TRBJ2-7	CASSLGGTASYEQYF	TGTGCCAGCAGTCTAGGCGGGACTGCATCCTACGAGCAGTACTTC
TRBV12-3/TRBV12-4	.	.	TRBJ1-1	CASSLRTAEAFF	TGTGCCAGCAGTCTGCGTACCGCTGAAGCTTTCTTT
TRBV5-1	.	TRBD1	TRBJ2-3	CASSYRTGQDTQYF	TGCGCCAGCAGCTACCGGACAGGCCAAGATACGCAGTATTTT
TRBV2	few	.	TRBJ1-5	CASSEAVSGGPQHF	TGTGCCAGCAGTGAAGCGGTTTCCGGTGGGCCCCAGCATTTT
TRBV7-6	.	.	TRBJ2-5	CASSLVGSGAQETQYF	TGTGCCAGCAGCTTAGTTGGTAGCGGAGCCCAAGAGACCCAGTACTTC
TRBV27	.	TRBD1	TRBJ2-2	CASEFLFGTGGVHGELFF	TGTGCCAGCGAGTTTCTGTTTGGGACAGGGGGCGTCCACGGGGAGCTGTTTTTT
TRBV6-5	.	.	TRBJ2-7	CASSKPGEASEQYF	TGTGCCAGCAGTAAACCGGGAGAAGCTTCCGAGCAGTACTTC
TRBV15	.	TRBD2	TRBJ2-1	CATSRDLLAGNNEQFF	TGTGCCACCAGCAGAGATCTTCTAGCGGGGAACAATGAGCAGTTCTTC
TRBV12-3/TRBV12-4	once	.	TRBJ2-7	CASSGAVYEQYF	TGTGCCAGCAGCGGGGCGGTCTACGAGCAGTACTTC
TRBV20-1	few	TRBD2	TRBJ2-5	CSASASGTFETQYF	TGCAGTGCTAGTGCTAGCGGGACTTTCGAGACCCAGTACTTC
TRBV28	.	.	TRBJ1-6	CASSFSGPNSPLHF	TGTGCCAGCAGTTTCTCAGGGCCCAATTCACCCCTCCACTTT
TRBV7-3	few	TRBD2	TRBJ2-3	CASSLAGTTDTQYF	TGTGCCAGCAGCCTAGCGGGGACCACAGATACGCAGTATTTT
TRBV11-3	.	.	TRBJ2-5	CASSSGLQETQYF	TGTGCCAGCAGCTCGGGACTTCAAGAGACCCAGTACTTC
TRBV28	.	.	TRBJ1-2	CASGTAQANYGYTF	TGTGCCAGCGGAACCGCCCAGGCGAACTATGGCTACACCTTC
TRBV2	.	TRBD1	TRBJ2-1	CASSEATGVYNEQFF	TGTGCCAGCAGTGAAGCGACAGGGGTCTACAATGAGCAGTTCTTC
TRBV6-5	.	TRBD1	TRBJ2-1	CASSTRDRGHNEQFF	TGTGCCAGCAGTACCCGGGACAGGGGGCACAATGAGCAGTTCTTC
TRBV7-2	.	TRBD2	TRBJ2-1	CASSSRVVAGGPREQFF	TGTGCCAGCAGCTCCCGTGTGGTAGCGGGAGGGCCTAGAGAGCAGTTCTTC